This TCR beta chain was sequenced during a study of shared clonotypes between healthy human individuals. Study outcomes and limitations: Although depth was large, rarefaction showed that sequencing of the sorted subsets was incomplete. Across a handful of donors, naive CD4 shared around 5.1%, naive CD8 less than 4%, memory CD4 about 2.5%, memory CD8 around 0.36%.

The CDR3 loop spans 19 amino acids. Germline CDR1 reads SNHLY; CDR2 reads FYNNEI. Trimming pared 1 base from V and 3 bases from J, leaving 22 bases between. The data were produced by immunoSEQ multiplex PCR, yet TCRdb's version contains in-frame clones alone and is incomplete. This sample has over 700,000 clones, with 72% found just once. About this clone itself: Its antigen is undetermined.

The sequence was collected from a woman in her twenties or thirties in good health. Sequenced: memory CD4+ T cells sorted from blood. Documented subset: CD45RA-negative fraction. J is TRBJ2-1 and V is TRBV2; D perhaps matches TRBD2 (7 bases). CDR3 DNA sequence: TGTGCCAGCAGTGAAGGAGGGGGGGATAGGGTATGGTACTACAATGAGCAGTTCTTC. Translating gives CASSEGGGDRVWYYNEQFF.